This T cell receptor beta chain appears in the sequencing data of a study of shared clonotypes between healthy human individuals. Profiled with immunoSEQ multiplex PCR; TCRdb holds only in-frame clones, not every one. Of roughly 2.2 million clones listed, approximately 95% are singletons. The CDR3 contains 12 residues. Germline lookup yields CDR1 SQVTM and CDR2 ANQGSEA. V was clipped by 7 bases and J by 5 bases; unmatched bases: 7. The TCR originated in a young man in good health. Some clones in this sample may be carry-over from other donors' samples. The sample consisted of naive CD4+ T cells from PBMCs. Subset here: CD45RA+ positively selected. The rearrangement uses TRBV29-1 and TRBJ2-5; 7 nucleotides align to TRBD2. CDR3 region: CSATGGEETQYF. Here the CDR3 DNA reads TGCAGCGCAACTGGGGGGGAGGAGACCCAGTACTTC.